This T cell receptor (beta chain) was profiled in a study of blood T cell repertoires in COVID-19. The overall study: Specimens from acute and convalescent COVID-19 originated in the United States, Italy and Spain. T cells, B-cell-depleted T cells, or PBMCs provided the cDNA or gDNA that served as material.

Germline V gene data show CDR1 as SNHLY and CDR2 as FYNNEI. The CDR3 has 15 amino acids. With 0 bases clipped from V and 5 bases from J, the junction kept 5 bases outside the gene matches. Under the authors' procedure: Reference gene primer amplification gave estimated nucleated cell counts. TCRdb's table, derived via immunoSEQ multiplex PCR, lists solely in-frame clones and lacks some. V and J calls and clone size are those listed in that table; D and trimming were worked out from the DNA. The sample lists a few hundred thousand clones, roughly 88% seen once, with less than 3% in the top ten. The sequence was collected from a woman aged 25 to 45 with active or convalescent COVID-19. Sample: peripheral blood. The chain has TRBV2 and TRBJ2-7; 9 nucleotides align to TRBD2. The CDR3 region is CASSEARLAGNEQYF. Here the CDR3 DNA reads TGTGCCAGCAGTGAAGCCCGGCTAGCGGGGAACGAGCAGTACTTC.